Listed below are T cell receptor beta chains from one sample, sequenced in a study of Graves' ophthalmopathy and Graves' hyperthyroidism. TCRdb re-called the multiplex PCR reads with MiXCR, one entry per CDR3 protein. The data hold around 1,000,000 distinct CDR3 sequences, with 35% to 40% observed a single time. The sequencing input was peripheral blood or thyroid tissue (not recorded which). Receptors were obtained from an adult man with Graves' hyperthyroidism. CDR3s include the opening cysteine and the closing phenylalanine or tryptophan. The D gene is left open where the match is weak. Clone size is stated in some rows and not others, as once, few, many or a class when expanded.

TRBV4-3	.	.	TRBJ1-1	TGCGCCAGCAGCCAAGATTGGGGGGGGGACACTGAAGCTTTCTTT	CASSQDWGGDTEAFF
TRBV10-3	TRBD2	.	TRBJ2-5	TGTGCCAGCAGTCCCCGGGGGGTTTGGGAGACCCAGTACTTC	CASSPRGVWETQYF
TRBV14	.	many	TRBJ1-1	TGTGCCAGCAGCCACTACGACAGGCCCAACACTGAAGCTTTCTTT	CASSHYDRPNTEAFF
TRBV7-9	.	.	TRBJ2-7	TGTGCCAGCAGCCGATCGGTCGGACAGAACTCCTACGAGCAGTACTTC	CASSRSVGQNSYEQYF
TRBV5-1	.	many	TRBJ1-1	TGCGCCAGCTTGGGGGAGGGAGCCACTGAAGCTTTCTTT	CASLGEGATEAFF
TRBV7-8	.	many	TRBJ2-5	TGTGCCAGCAGCTCGGTTCCCCAGGGAGTAACGGAGACCCAGTACTTC	CASSSVPQGVTETQYF
TRBV11-2	.	many	TRBJ2-7	TGTGCCAGCAGCTTCCCAGGAGCCTACGAGCAGTACTTC	CASSFPGAYEQYF
TRBV11-2	.	.	TRBJ2-5	TGTGCCAGCAGCCGACTAAGGAGTGGGCAAGAGACCCAGTACTTC	CASSRLRSGQETQYF
TRBV7-9	TRBD1	.	TRBJ1-1	TGCGCCAGCAGCCCTACAGGGGGGTGGACTGAAGCTTTCTTT	CASSPTGGWTEAFF
TRBV10-3	TRBD1	.	TRBJ2-5	TGTACCATCAGTGCGCTGCATAGGGACAGGTTCAAGACCCAGTACTTC	CTISALHRDRFKTQYF
TRBV10-1	TRBD1	.	TRBJ1-1	TGCGCCACCTCGACCGGGACAGGTGAAGCTTTCTTT	CATSTGTGEAFF
TRBV29-1	.	.	TRBJ1-1	TGCAGCGTTGAGCATCGACGGAACACTGAAGCTTTCTTT	CSVEHRRNTEAFF
TRBV4-1	.	few	TRBJ2-5	TGCGCCAGCAGCCAAGGAGGCTGGGGAGAGACCCAGTACTTC	CASSQGGWGETQYF
TRBV14	.	many	TRBJ2-7	TGTGCCAGCAGCCAAGCTCTAGGACGGTCCTACGAGCAGTACTTC	CASSQALGRSYEQYF
TRBV19	.	.	TRBJ1-2	TGTGCCAGTAGTATTGGCAGGGCTGGCTATGGCTACACCTTC	CASSIGRAGYGYTF
TRBV25-1	TRBD1	many	TRBJ2-2	TGTGCCAGCAGTGAAGGGGACAGGGACACCGGGGAGCTGTTTTTT	CASSEGDRDTGELFF
TRBV19	.	.	TRBJ1-2	TGTGCCAGTAGTATAAGGCACGCAGGGGACGGCTATGGCTACACCTTC	CASSIRHAGDGYGYTF
TRBV12-3/TRBV12-4	.	many	TRBJ1-3	TGTGCCAGCACCCCAGGGAGGGCTGGAAACACCATATATTTT	CASTPGRAGNTIYF
TRBV20-1	TRBD1	.	TRBJ2-2	TGCAGTGCTAGGACCACAGGGGTTCGGGAGCTGTTTTTT	CSARTTGVRELFF
TRBV29-1	TRBD2	.	TRBJ2-5	TGCAGCGTTCATGGACTAGCGGGGGAGACCCAGTACTTC	CSVHGLAGETQYF
TRBV5-1	TRBD2	few	TRBJ2-2	TGCGCCAGCAGCTTGTCTAGCGGGAGTATTTTGCCCGGGGAGCTGTTTTTT	CASSLSSGSILPGELFF
TRBV29-1	TRBD1	many	TRBJ2-7	TGCAGCGTAACCGGGACAGGGTACGAGCAGTACTTC	CSVTGTGYEQYF
TRBV19	TRBD1	.	TRBJ1-5	TGTGCCAGCAGAGGGACAGAGGGGAGCAATCAGCCCCAGCATTTT	CASRGTEGSNQPQHF
TRBV3-1	.	.	TRBJ1-1	TGTGCCAGCAGCCAAGCAGGGTCTAACACTGAAGCTTTCTTT	CASSQAGSNTEAFF
TRBV7-9	.	many	TRBJ1-4	TGTGCCAGCAGCTTCTGGGACCGTACAACTAATGAAAAACTGTTTTTT	CASSFWDRTTNEKLFF
TRBV24-1	.	few	TRBJ2-3	TGTGCCACCAGTGATACAGCCACAGATACGCAGTATTTT	CATSDTATDTQYF
TRBV4-3	TRBD1	few	TRBJ1-2	TGCGCCAGCAGCCAAGATGCTAGGACAGGGGGCAGTGGCTACACCTTC	CASSQDARTGGSGYTF
TRBV7-3	TRBD1	many	TRBJ1-1	TGTGCCAGCAGCCCGGACAGGGTAAGGGCTGAAGCTTTCTTT	CASSPDRVRAEAFF
TRBV6-5	.	.	TRBJ1-2	TGTGCCAGCAGCCAAAGCCGGGCAAGGGACTACTACACCTTC	CASSQSRARDYYTF
TRBV9	TRBD2	.	TRBJ2-7	TGCGCCAGCAGCCAAGATCCACGGCTAGCGGGACGGTACGAGCAGTACTTC	CASSQDPRLAGRYEQYF
TRBV10-3	.	many	TRBJ1-6	TGTGCCATCAGTGGTACTAATTCACCCCTCCACTTT	CAISGTNSPLHF
TRBV3-2	.	few	TRBJ2-7	TGTGCCAGCAGCCAAGATGGCACGAGCTGCGAGCAGTACTTC	CASSQDGTSCEQYF
TRBV9	.	many	TRBJ2-5	TGTGCCAGCAGCGTCGGGGCCCAAGAGACCCAGTACTTC	CASSVGAQETQYF
TRBV29-1	TRBD1	.	TRBJ1-5	TGCAGCGTGGGACAGGGGGGCGCTCAGCCCCAGCATTTT	CSVGQGGAQPQHF
TRBV5-1	.	few	TRBJ2-5	TGCGCCAGCAGCTTGGCAGGGCGAGAGGGGGGTAAGATGGAGACCCAGTACTTC	CASSLAGREGGKMETQYF
TRBV10-3	.	many	TRBJ1-1	TGTGCCATCAGTGAGAGGCAGAACACTGAAGCTTTCTTT	CAISERQNTEAFF
TRBV25-1	.	.	TRBJ2-7	TGTGCCAGCCAAGTAGGGGGTCACTACGAGCAGTACTTC	CASQVGGHYEQYF
TRBV28	.	many	TRBJ1-6	TGTGCCAGCACACGGGTTGGGAATTCACCCCTCCACTTT	CASTRVGNSPLHF
TRBV10-2	TRBD2	.	TRBJ2-7	TGCGCCAGCAGTGCCGGACTAGCGTCCTTCGAGCAGTACTTC	CASSAGLASFEQYF
TRBV20-1	TRBD2	many	TRBJ2-7	TGCAGTGCTTACCAGCGGGGCACCTACGAGCAGTACTTC	CSAYQRGTYEQYF